Shown below are 31 T cell receptor beta chains from a single sample sequenced in a study of T cell repertoires in cytomegalovirus infection. One entry per CDR3 protein results from TCRdb running MiXCR on the reads. This table holds some 300,000 distinct CDR3 sequences, roughly a tenth found once. The sequenced sample was PBMCs. These TCRs come from a human donor in good health (CMV status not recorded). Some clones in this sample may be carry-over from other donors' samples.

This clonotype appeared many times. The genes are TRBV28 and TRBJ1-1; D remains unclear. CDR3 length: 13 amino acids. Germline V lookup: CDR1 MDHEN, CDR2 SYDVKM. V lost 6 bases and J 3 bases, leaving 11 bases between the germline ends. As DNA, the CDR3 is TGTGCCAGCAGATCGGGAGGGCACACTGAAGCTTTCTTT. Its protein is CASRSGGHTEAFF.

This chain links TRBV5-6 with TRBJ2-7, with 8 bases that match TRBD2. This CDR3 has 14 residues. J lost 7 bases, V lost 7 bases, and 13 bases had no gene match. CDR1 and CDR2 (germline): SGHDT, YYEEEE. CDR3 region: CASSLAAGRREQYV. In DNA, the CDR3 is TGTGCCAGCTCACTAGCGGCCGGGCGACGGGAGCAGTACGTC.

The V call is TRBV3-1, the J call TRBJ2-1, with a tentative D call TRBD2 (5 bases). Trimming stripped 4 bases from V and 0 bases from J, with 7 bases between. The CDR3 has 14 amino acids. Germline values: CDR1 LGHDT, CDR2 YNNKEL (reference sequence). Written as DNA, the CDR3 is TGTGCCAGCAGCCCGAGGGCCTCCTACAATGAGCAGTTCTTC. Amino acid sequence: CASSPRASYNEQFF.

The chain is built from TRBV20-1 and TRBJ1-6; 8 nucleotides align to TRBD1. V lost 4 bases, J lost 8 bases, and 13 bases stayed unmatched. This CDR3 region has 16 residues. The germline V gene encodes CDR1 DFQATT and CDR2 SNEGSKA (reference sequence). The CDR3 spells CSATPISDRGDSPLHF. DNA of the CDR3: TGCAGTGCTACCCCGATTTCTGACAGGGGTGATTCACCCCTCCACTTT.

This clonotype was counted ten times or more. The gene calls are TRBV20-1 and TRBJ2-6, with 7 bases identical to TRBD1. After removal of 0 bases from V and 4 bases from J, the junction contained 15 bases not matched to a gene. The CDR3 sequence is 19 residues long. Germline lookup yields CDR1 DFQATT and CDR2 SNEGSKA (reference sequence). The CDR3: CSARDDRAHPSAGANVLTF. The DNA of the CDR3 is TGCAGTGCTAGAGATGACAGGGCTCATCCCTCTGCGGGGGCCAACGTCCTGACTTTC.

This clonotype was detected many times. The CDR3 DNA follows: TGTGCCAGCAGGGGACAGGGGGCTTACAATGAGCAGTTCTTC. Protein sequence: CASRGQGAYNEQFF. This chain links TRBV12-3 or TRBV12-4 with TRBJ2-1; 12 nucleotides align to TRBD1. The CDR3 has 14 residues. The V and J ends lost 6 bases and 4 bases, in that order; junction bases with no gene match: 1.

For this clonotype: Mismatch with germline at one junction end may stem from a read error. The rearrangement joins TRBV7-9 to TRBJ2-7, with 8 bases lining up with TRBD2. Germline assignment: CDR1 SEHNR and CDR2 FQNEAQ (reference sequence). The length of the CDR3 is 10 residues. CDR3 protein: CVSGGYEQYF. CDR3 nucleotide sequence: TGTGTCAGCGGGGGATACGAGCAGTACTTC. Combining the CDR3 with reference TRBV7-9 and TRBJ2-7 gives the whole variable domain DTGVSQNPRHKITKRGQNVTFRCDPISEHNRLYWYRQTLGQGPEFLTYFQNEAQLEKSRLLSDRFSAERPKGSFSTLEIQRTEQGDSAMYLCVSGGYEQYFGPGTRLTVT.

Many counts were recorded for this clonotype. The chain has TRBV3-1 and TRBJ1-5, with D hard to call. The CDR3 contains 15 residues. Trimming removed 0 bases from V and 2 bases from J, with 8 bases in between. CDR1 is LGHDT, CDR2 YNNKEL, per germline (reference sequence). In DNA, the CDR3 is TGTGCCAGCAGCCAAGACAGTTCTGGCAATCAGCCCCAGCATTTT. Its protein product is CASSQDSSGNQPQHF.

This clonotype has at least ten counts. The J gene is TRBJ2-3, the V gene TRBV20-1; no clear D gene. This CDR3 region has 15 residues. CDR1 is DFQATT, CDR2 SNEGSKA, per germline (reference sequence). The V gene lost 0 bases and the J gene lost 2 bases, with 12 bases spanning the gap. CDR3 region: CSARDIGRNTDTQYF. In nucleotides, the CDR3 is TGCAGTGCTAGAGATATAGGACGGAACACAGATACGCAGTATTTT.

This clonotype was seen many times. The CDR3 nucleotides are TGCAGTGCAACCCGGGACAGGGCCTACGAGCAGTACTTC. Its protein product is CSATRDRAYEQYF. V is TRBV20-1 and J is TRBJ2-7; 9 bases align to TRBD1. CDR3 length: 13 amino acids. Germline V lookup: CDR1 DFQATT, CDR2 SNEGSKA (reference sequence). Trimming took 6 bases from V and 2 from J; bases not matched to a gene: 5.

In this sample, this clonotype turned up many times. This chain connects TRBV7-2 to TRBJ1-2; D is unresolved. The CDR3 loop spans 16 amino acids. The germline V gene has CDR1 SGHTA and CDR2 FQGNSA. V gave up 1 base and J gave up 4 bases, with 16 bases separating them. The CDR3 is CASSLVGKGLGYGYTF. The CDR3 nucleotides are TGTGCCAGCAGCTTAGTGGGGAAAGGTTTAGGCTATGGCTACACCTTC.

This clonotype was observed at least ten times. The chain recombines TRBV18 with TRBJ1-2; no firm D call. Germline CDR1 and CDR2: KGHSH and LQKENI. V lost 4 bases to trimming and J lost 0 bases, with 9 bases between them. The CDR3 has 14 residues. Here the CDR3 reads CASSQGSSNYGYTF. DNA of the CDR3: TGTGCCAGCTCACAGGGCAGCTCTAACTATGGCTACACCTTC. The whole variable domain, filled in from reference TRBV18 and TRBJ1-2, reads NAGVMQNPRHLVRRRGQEARLRCSPMKGHSHVYWYRQLPEEGLKFMVYLQKENIIDESGMPKERFSAEFPKEGPSILRIQQVVRGDSAAYFCASSQGSSNYGYTFGSGTRLTVV.

The chain has TRBV6-5 and TRBJ2-7; D may be TRBD2 (5 bases). The CDR3 runs to 11 residues. Germline V gives CDR1 MNHEY, CDR2 SVGAGI. The CDR3 DNA sequence: TGTGCCAGCAGTCGAGGGTACGTGCAGTACGTC. Protein product: CASSRGYVQYV.

This clonotype was seen ten or more times. The rearrangement joins TRBV28 to TRBJ2-5, with a weak D call TRBD1 (6 bases). The V end was cut by 1 base, the J end by 0 bases, with 9 bases between. The CDR3 loop spans 15 amino acids. In germline, CDR1 is MDHEN, CDR2 SYDVKM. CDR3 loop: CASSLLTGNQETQYF. In nucleotides, the CDR3 is TGTGCCAGCAGTTTATTAACAGGGAACCAAGAGACCCAGTACTTC.

Ten or more counts support this clonotype. V gene TRBV7-2 combines with J gene TRBJ2-1; TRBD1 might be the D (5 bases). The CDR3 length is 14 residues. Trimming took off 2 bases at V and 8 bases at J, with 13 bases between the two ends. Germline V gene data show CDR1 as SGHTA and CDR2 as FQGNSA. CDR3 sequence (DNA): TGTGCCAGCAGCTTAACGGTGTTAGGGGATGAGCAGTTCTTC. It translates to CASSLTVLGDEQFF. Looking up the rest from reference TRBV7-2 and TRBJ2-1 gives the full variable domain: GAGVSQSPSNKVTEKGKDVELRCDPISGHTALYWYRQSLGQGLEFLIYFQGNSAPDKSGLPSDRFSAERTGGSVSTLTIQRTQQEDSAVYLCASSLTVLGDEQFFGPGTRLTVL.

The sample holds many counts of this clonotype. Written as DNA, the CDR3 is TGTGCCAGTAAAGACAGTCCAACTAGCACAGATACGCAGTATTTT. It encodes CASKDSPTSTDTQYF. The chain has TRBV19 and TRBJ2-3; D possibly corresponds to TRBD1 (5 bases). V lost 7 bases and J 0 bases, leaving 14 bases between the germline ends. Per germline, CDR1 LNHDA and CDR2 SQIVND (reference sequence). This CDR3 region has 15 residues.

This clonotype showed up many times. The chain is built from TRBV6-2 or TRBV6-3 and TRBJ1-1, with TRBD1 as a possible D gene (6 bases). Between the trimmed V and J ends, which lost 8 bases and 0 bases, there was a span of 7 bases. The CDR3 runs 12 residues. Germline V CDR1 and CDR2: MNHEY, SVGEGT. The CDR3 DNA reads TGTGCCAGCCGGACAGTGAACACTGAAGCTTTCTTT. Protein sequence: CASRTVNTEAFF.

This clonotype was observed a few times. The chain recombines TRBV5-4 with TRBJ2-5, with D possibly TRBD1 on 5 matching bases. The CDR3 consists of 14 residues. Germline CDR1 is SGHNT and CDR2 is YYREEE (reference sequence). V lost 0 bases to trimming and J lost 3 bases, with 9 bases between them. CDR3 region: CASSLEGQKETQYF. Written as DNA, the CDR3 is TGTGCCAGCAGCTTGGAGGGGCAGAAAGAGACCCAGTACTTC.

This clonotype has more than one count but fewer than ten. The rearrangement uses TRBV19 and TRBJ1-1, with a tentative D call TRBD1 (5 bases). Trimming shortened V by 9 bases and J by 1 base, and 9 bases separated the two germline ends. CDR1 LNHDA and CDR2 SQIVND come from the germline V gene (reference sequence). The CDR3 is 12 residues long. The DNA for the CDR3 is TGTGCCAGCATCGACAGGAACACTGAAGCTTTCTTT. This encodes CASIDRNTEAFF.

This clonotype was seen many times. The rearrangement uses TRBV11-2 and TRBJ1-1, with TRBD1 as a possible D gene (5 bases). Germline V CDR1 and CDR2: SGHAT, FQNNGV. This CDR3 is built from 16 residues. Trimming took off 4 bases at V and 1 base at J, with 16 bases between the two ends. This CDR3 reads CASSSVRGRRNTEAFF. CDR3 bases: TGTGCCAGCAGCTCCGTGCGGGGGAGGAGGAACACTGAAGCTTTCTTT. Looking up the rest from reference TRBV11-2 and TRBJ1-1 gives the full variable domain: EAGVAQSPRYKIIEKRQSVAFWCNPISGHATLYWYQQILGQGPKLLIQFQNNGVVDDSQLPKDRFSAERLKGVDSTLKIQPAKLEDSAVYLCASSSVRGRRNTEAFFGQGTRLTVV.

This clonotype was seen only a few times. CDR3 nucleotides: TGCGCCAGCAGCTTGGTCGACATTTACAATGAGCAGTTCTTC. Protein sequence: CASSLVDIYNEQFF. This rearrangement joins TRBV5-1 to TRBJ2-1, with D unresolved. The CDR3 is 14 amino acids. The germline V and J ends were trimmed by 0 bases and 4 bases, with 8 bases remaining between them. Germline assignment: CDR1 SGHRS and CDR2 YFSETQ.

This clonotype turned up a few times. V and J are TRBV18 and TRBJ1-2, with D unresolved. Between the trimmed V and J ends, which lost 0 bases and 5 bases, there was a span of 13 bases. Germline lookup yields CDR1 KGHSH and CDR2 LQKENI. The CDR3 is made up of 15 amino acids. The CDR3, as DNA: TGTGCCAGCTCACCACCCGCCGGGGTAGGGTATGGCTACACCTTC. Encoded protein: CASSPPAGVGYGYTF. Full variable domain (remainder filled in from reference TRBV18 and TRBJ1-2): NAGVMQNPRHLVRRRGQEARLRCSPMKGHSHVYWYRQLPEEGLKFMVYLQKENIIDESGMPKERFSAEFPKEGPSILRIQQVVRGDSAAYFCASSPPAGVGYGYTFGSGTRLTVV.

The gene calls are TRBV28 and TRBJ2-1; D is possibly TRBD1 or TRBD2 (5 bases each). CDR3 length equals 14 residues. The V gene lost 4 bases and the J gene lost 8 bases, with 15 bases spanning the gap. The germline V gene encodes CDR1 MDHEN and CDR2 SYDVKM. CDR3 loop: CASSSEGFRYEQFF. In nucleotides, the CDR3 is TGTGCCAGCAGTTCCGAGGGGTTTCGATATGAGCAGTTCTTC.

At least ten counts were recorded for this clonotype. This chain's CDR3 is CASSLGQGAKQYF. CDR3 bases: TGTGCCAGCAGCCTGGGACAGGGGGCGAAGCAGTACTTC. The V and J genes are TRBV12-3 or TRBV12-4 and TRBJ2-7, with TRBD1 matching 12 bases. The trim removed 6 bases at V and 8 bases at J, leaving 5 bases unmatched. CDR3 length equals 13 residues.

This clonotype was observed at least ten times. The chain joins TRBV7-2 to TRBJ2-1, with TRBD1 as a possible D gene (6 bases). Trimming pared 3 bases from V and 6 bases from J, leaving 18 bases between. CDR1 and CDR2 (germline): SGHTA, FQGNSA. This CDR3 has 16 residues. CDR3 sequence: CASSFPGQRLVNEQFF. The DNA for the CDR3 is TGTGCCAGCAGCTTCCCGGGACAACGGTTGGTCAATGAGCAGTTCTTC.

This clonotype was seen many times. The chain links TRBV19 to TRBJ2-5, with D possibly matching TRBD2 (6 bases). Between the trimmed V and J ends, which lost 4 bases and 2 bases, there was a span of 11 bases. From germline, CDR1 is LNHDA and CDR2 SQIVND (reference sequence). The CDR3 extends over 14 amino acids. CDR3 coding DNA: TGTGCCAGTAGTAAATGGGAGGAACAAGAGACCCAGTACTTC. Its translation is CASSKWEEQETQYF.

This clonotype has at least ten counts. The chain joins TRBV24-1 to TRBJ2-3; D is unclear. V was pared by 8 bases and J by 2 bases, with 19 bases between. CDR1 and CDR2 (germline): KGHDR, SFDVKD. The CDR3 totals 16 residues. In nucleotides, the CDR3 is TGTGCCACCACAGGTCCTACAGCTAGTTCCACAGATACGCAGTATTTT. Translation gives CATTGPTASSTDTQYF.

This clonotype occurred many times. The V gene is TRBV5-5, the J gene TRBJ2-5, with a weak D call TRBD2 (7 bases). Germline assignment: CDR1 SGHKS and CDR2 YYEKEE (reference sequence). V was clipped by 4 bases and J by 6 bases, with 19 bases between them. CDR3 length equals 15 residues. The CDR3: CASSPVQGGEKTQYF. The CDR3 DNA follows: TGTGCCAGCAGCCCGGTACAAGGGGGGGAGAAGACCCAGTACTTC.

This clonotype was recorded a few times. This chain joins TRBV20-1 and TRBJ2-1; D unclear. Germline V gene sequence: CDR1 DFQATT, CDR2 SNEGSKA (reference sequence). The CDR3 loop spans 12 amino acids. V was clipped by 5 bases and J by 9 bases, with 14 bases between them. The CDR3 here is CSALTTRTEQFF. The CDR3 DNA follows: TGCAGTGCTCTCACGACCCGGACTGAGCAGTTCTTC.

This clonotype was seen many times. The chain has TRBV19 and TRBJ1-2; the D is unclear. Germline values: CDR1 LNHDA, CDR2 SQIVND (reference sequence). Trimming took off 4 bases at V and 4 bases at J, with 7 bases between the two ends. The length of the CDR3 is 12 residues. CDR3 protein: CASSTTPYGYTF. The CDR3 DNA follows: TGTGCCAGTAGTACGACCCCCTATGGCTACACCTTC.

The chain joins TRBV7-6 to TRBJ2-3, with a possible D match to TRBD1 (6 bases). V lost 5 bases and J 4 bases, leaving 16 bases between the germline ends. Germline CDR1 reads SGHVS; CDR2 reads FNYEAQ. The CDR3 is made up of 15 amino acids. CDR3 DNA: TGTGCCAGCAGCGTAACAAACAGGGCTGCAGATACGCAGTATTTT. This translates into CASSVTNRAADTQYF.